A selection of T cell receptor beta chains follows, all from one sample in a study of blood T cell repertoires in COVID-19. Produced via immunoSEQ multiplex PCR; TCRdb's table is partial and in-frame only. The table includes tens of thousands of clones, 65% to 85% detected once. Sequenced input: peripheral blood. The receptors come from a woman in her sixties with acute or convalescent COVID-19. Each CDR3 is given with its conserved first and last residue. A D gene is named only where the DNA matches it firmly. Some rows have no size entry. The others give once, few or many, or a class for an expanded clone.

v_gene: TRBV27
j_gene: TRBJ2-3
abundance: NA
d_gene: NA
CDR3aa: CASTFHPPGYPDTQYF
CDR3nt: TGTGCCAGCACTTTCCACCCCCCGGGGTATCCAGATACGCAGTATTTT

v_gene: TRBV2
j_gene: TRBJ1-1
abundance: few
d_gene: NA
CDR3aa: CASSEMTGPNTEAFF
CDR3nt: TGTGCCAGCAGTGAAATGACAGGACCGAACACTGAAGCTTTCTTT

v_gene: TRBV7-9
j_gene: TRBJ2-3
abundance: NA
d_gene: TRBD1
CDR3aa: CASSLGDRGRTDTQYF
CDR3nt: TGTGCCAGCAGCTTAGGGGACAGGGGGCGCACAGATACGCAGTATTTT

v_gene: TRBV6-5
j_gene: TRBJ1-6
abundance: NA
d_gene: NA
CDR3aa: CASSYDGRGSSPLHF
CDR3nt: TGTGCCAGCAGTTACGATGGGAGGGGTAGTTCACCCCTCCACTTT

v_gene: TRBV18
j_gene: TRBJ1-3
abundance: NA
d_gene: NA
CDR3aa: CASSPTDTSGNTIYF
CDR3nt: TGTGCCAGCTCACCAACGGACACCTCTGGAAACACCATATATTTT

v_gene: TRBV11-2
j_gene: TRBJ1-4
abundance: NA
d_gene: NA
CDR3aa: CASSPDLGSRTLFF
CDR3nt: TGTGCCAGCAGCCCCGATTTAGGTAGCCGTACACTGTTTTTT

v_gene: TRBV19
j_gene: TRBJ1-5
abundance: NA
d_gene: NA
CDR3aa: CASSILVQGQPQHF
CDR3nt: TGTGCCAGTAGTATACTTGTCCAGGGGCAGCCCCAGCATTTT

v_gene: TRBV2
j_gene: TRBJ1-2
abundance: NA
d_gene: NA
CDR3aa: CASSEQGSFIGGYTF
CDR3nt: TGTGCCAGCAGTGAACAGGGGAGCTTTATCGGGGGCTACACCTTC

v_gene: TRBV27
j_gene: TRBJ1-1
abundance: NA
d_gene: NA
CDR3aa: CASSIQNLNTEAFF
CDR3nt: TGTGCCAGCAGTATACAGAACTTGAACACTGAAGCTTTCTTT

v_gene: TRBV11-2
j_gene: TRBJ2-7
abundance: NA
d_gene: TRBD1
CDR3aa: CASTRQGYSYEQYF
CDR3nt: TGTGCCAGCACCCGACAGGGCTACTCCTACGAGCAGTACTTC

v_gene: TRBV7-6
j_gene: TRBJ2-2
abundance: NA
d_gene: NA
CDR3aa: CASSPLPGHTGELFF
CDR3nt: TGTGCCAGCAGTCCCTTACCAGGCCACACCGGGGAGCTGTTTTTT

v_gene: TRBV7-3
j_gene: TRBJ1-1
abundance: NA
d_gene: NA
CDR3aa: CASSLMGNTEAFF
CDR3nt: TGTGCCAGCAGCTTAATGGGCAACACGGAAGCTTTCTTT

v_gene: TRBV7-3
j_gene: TRBJ2-7
abundance: few
d_gene: TRBD1
CDR3aa: CASSWSLDRPEQYF
CDR3nt: TGTGCCAGCAGCTGGTCCCTGGACAGGCCCGAGCAGTACTTC

v_gene: TRBV28
j_gene: TRBJ1-6
abundance: once
d_gene: NA
CDR3aa: CASSLGGIRGLRNSPLHF
CDR3nt: TGTGCCAGCAGTTTAGGTGGCATCCGCGGCTTGAGGAATTCACCCCTCCACTTT

v_gene: TRBV9
j_gene: TRBJ1-1
abundance: NA
d_gene: TRBD1
CDR3aa: CASSVGDRGARVEAFF
CDR3nt: TGTGCCAGCAGCGTAGGGGACAGGGGCGCCAGGGTGGAAGCTTTCTTT

v_gene: TRBV3-1/TRBV3-2
j_gene: TRBJ1-6
abundance: NA
d_gene: NA
CDR3aa: CASSQHGDNSPLHF
CDR3nt: TGTGCCAGCAGCCAACACGGGGATAATTCACCCCTCCACTTT

v_gene: TRBV7-9
j_gene: TRBJ2-5
abundance: NA
d_gene: NA
CDR3aa: CASSSYLGAVKETQYF
CDR3nt: TGTGCCAGCAGCTCGTATTTGGGGGCCGTAAAAGAGACCCAGTACTTC

v_gene: TRBV19
j_gene: TRBJ2-1
abundance: NA
d_gene: TRBD2
CDR3aa: CASSPPLPGGVYNEQFF
CDR3nt: TGTGCCAGTAGTCCCCCCCTCCCCGGGGGGGTGTACAATGAGCAGTTCTTC

v_gene: TRBV5-1
j_gene: TRBJ1-2
abundance: NA
d_gene: TRBD1
CDR3aa: CASSRTGEKLGYTF
CDR3nt: TGCGCCAGCAGCCGGACAGGGGAGAAGCTTGGCTACACCTTC

v_gene: TRBV15
j_gene: TRBJ1-6
abundance: NA
d_gene: TRBD1
CDR3aa: CATSRGQLNSPLHF
CDR3nt: TGTGCCACCAGCAGGGGACAGCTCAATTCACCCCTCCACTTT

v_gene: TRBV10-3
j_gene: TRBJ1-5
abundance: NA
d_gene: NA
CDR3aa: CAISGQESNQPQHF
CDR3nt: TGTGCCATCAGTGGTCAGGAAAGCAATCAGCCCCAGCATTTT

v_gene: TRBV19
j_gene: TRBJ1-5
abundance: NA
d_gene: TRBD1
CDR3aa: CASPPDRGNQPQHF
CDR3nt: TGTGCCAGCCCTCCGGACAGGGGCAATCAGCCCCAGCATTTT

v_gene: TRBV3-1/TRBV3-2
j_gene: TRBJ2-1
abundance: NA
d_gene: TRBD2
CDR3aa: CASSHFTSGGGSYNEQFF
CDR3nt: TGTGCCAGCAGCCATTTCACTAGCGGGGGGGGTTCCTACAATGAGCAGTTCTTC

v_gene: TRBV15
j_gene: TRBJ2-3
abundance: NA
d_gene: NA
CDR3aa: CATSRDWSYSTDTQYF
CDR3nt: TGTGCCACCAGCAGAGATTGGTCCTACAGCACAGATACGCAGTATTTT

v_gene: TRBV19
j_gene: TRBJ1-5
abundance: NA
d_gene: TRBD1
CDR3aa: CASSGTGNQPQHF
CDR3nt: TGTGCCAGTAGTGGGACAGGGAATCAGCCCCAGCATTTT

v_gene: TRBV11-2
j_gene: TRBJ2-7
abundance: NA
d_gene: TRBD1
CDR3aa: CASSTGQDSEQYF
CDR3nt: TGTGCCAGCAGCACGGGACAGGACAGCGAGCAGTACTTC

v_gene: TRBV3-1/TRBV3-2
j_gene: TRBJ1-1
abundance: NA
d_gene: NA
CDR3aa: CASSPLGTKAFF
CDR3nt: TGTGCCAGCAGCCCACTTGGTACGAAAGCTTTCTTT

v_gene: TRBV5-4
j_gene: TRBJ2-3
abundance: NA
d_gene: NA
CDR3aa: CASSLGSSADTQYF
CDR3nt: TGTGCCAGCAGCTTGGGGTCTAGCGCTGATACGCAGTATTTT

v_gene: TRBV7-8
j_gene: TRBJ1-1
abundance: NA
d_gene: NA
CDR3aa: CASSSRMNTEAFF
CDR3nt: TGTGCCAGCAGCTCCAGAATGAACACTGAAGCTTTCTTT

v_gene: TRBV10-3
j_gene: TRBJ1-2
abundance: NA
d_gene: TRBD1
CDR3aa: CATGTAQGGYTF
CDR3nt: TGTGCCACCGGGACAGCTCAGGGTGGCTACACCTTC

v_gene: TRBV7-2
j_gene: TRBJ2-2
abundance: NA
d_gene: TRBD2
CDR3aa: CASSLARAGLNTGELFF
CDR3nt: TGTGCCAGCAGCTTAGCCCGAGCGGGGCTGAACACCGGGGAGCTGTTTTTT

v_gene: TRBV12-5
j_gene: TRBJ2-7
abundance: NA
d_gene: NA
CDR3aa: CASGLEGGGTLGLPSYEQYF
CDR3nt: TGTGCTAGTGGTTTAGAGGGTGGGGGCACGCTGGGACTACCCTCCTACGAGCAGTACTTC

v_gene: TRBV7-9
j_gene: TRBJ1-1
abundance: once
d_gene: NA
CDR3aa: CASVRGLLNTEAFF
CDR3nt: TGTGCCAGCGTCCGAGGGCTTTTGAACACTGAAGCTTTCTTT

v_gene: TRBV3-1/TRBV3-2
j_gene: TRBJ2-2
abundance: NA
d_gene: TRBD2
CDR3aa: CASRESGRRAGELFF
CDR3nt: TGTGCCAGCAGGGAGAGCGGGAGGAGGGCCGGGGAGCTGTTTTTT

v_gene: TRBV18
j_gene: TRBJ1-2
abundance: NA
d_gene: NA
CDR3aa: CASSPRTRNYGYTF
CDR3nt: TGTGCCAGCTCACCACGCACAAGAAACTATGGCTACACCTTC

v_gene: TRBV28
j_gene: TRBJ2-5
abundance: NA
d_gene: NA
CDR3aa: CASSLAGAPQETQYF
CDR3nt: TGTGCCAGCAGTCTCGCAGGGGCCCCCCAAGAGACCCAGTACTTC

v_gene: TRBV19
j_gene: TRBJ1-1
abundance: NA
d_gene: NA
CDR3aa: CASSEGPGARRNTEAFF
CDR3nt: TGTGCCAGTAGTGAAGGGCCAGGGGCGCGAAGGAACACTGAAGCTTTCTTT

v_gene: TRBV7-9
j_gene: TRBJ2-4
abundance: once
d_gene: NA
CDR3aa: CASSLGRGKNIQYF
CDR3nt: TGTGCCAGCAGCTTAGGACGGGGTAAAAACATTCAGTACTTC

v_gene: TRBV11-2
j_gene: TRBJ2-1
abundance: once
d_gene: NA
CDR3aa: CASSPLASAYNEQFF
CDR3nt: TGTGCCAGCAGCCCGCTAGCGTCGGCCTACAATGAGCAGTTCTTC

v_gene: TRBV6-5
j_gene: TRBJ1-6
abundance: NA
d_gene: TRBD1
CDR3aa: CASTARQGMNSPLHF
CDR3nt: TGTGCCAGCACGGCCCGACAGGGGATGAATTCACCCCTCCACTTT

v_gene: TRBV2
j_gene: TRBJ1-1
abundance: NA
d_gene: TRBD1
CDR3aa: CASSTDRGGTEAFF
CDR3nt: TGTGCCAGCAGTACGGACAGGGGGGGAACTGAAGCTTTCTTT

v_gene: TRBV7-3
j_gene: TRBJ1-1
abundance: once
d_gene: TRBD1
CDR3aa: CASSKDRGLTEAFF
CDR3nt: TGTGCCAGCAGCAAGGACAGGGGATTGACTGAAGCTTTCTTT

v_gene: TRBV6-2/TRBV6-3
j_gene: TRBJ2-5
abundance: NA
d_gene: TRBD1
CDR3aa: CASSSIYRGPQETQYF
CDR3nt: TGTGCCAGCAGCTCTATCTACAGGGGGCCTCAGGAGACCCAGTACTTC

v_gene: TRBV5-6
j_gene: TRBJ1-4
abundance: once
d_gene: NA
CDR3aa: CASSLSRGMGEKLFF
CDR3nt: TGTGCCAGCAGCTTGTCGCGGGGTATGGGTGAAAAACTGTTTTTT

v_gene: TRBV5-1
j_gene: TRBJ2-7
abundance: once
d_gene: NA
CDR3aa: CASSLGQTGKGSYEQYF
CDR3nt: TGCGCCAGCAGCTTGGGTCAGACGGGAAAAGGCTCCTACGAGCAGTACTTC

v_gene: TRBV30
j_gene: TRBJ1-2
abundance: once
d_gene: TRBD1
CDR3aa: CAWSWDRGTYGYTF
CDR3nt: TGTGCCTGGAGTTGGGACAGGGGGACCTATGGCTACACCTTC

v_gene: TRBV3-1/TRBV3-2
j_gene: TRBJ1-3
abundance: NA
d_gene: NA
CDR3aa: CASSHGGGRSGNTIYF
CDR3nt: TGTGCCAGCAGCCACGGCGGGGGACGCTCTGGAAACACCATATATTTT

v_gene: TRBV5-4
j_gene: TRBJ2-6
abundance: NA
d_gene: NA
CDR3aa: CASSSISGANVLTF
CDR3nt: TGTGCCAGCAGCTCAATCTCTGGGGCCAACGTCCTGACTTTC

v_gene: TRBV5-1
j_gene: TRBJ2-2
abundance: NA
d_gene: TRBD1
CDR3aa: CASSRQGNTGELFF
CDR3nt: TGCGCCAGCAGTCGACAGGGAAACACCGGGGAGCTGTTTTTT

v_gene: TRBV11-2
j_gene: TRBJ2-3
abundance: NA
d_gene: NA
CDR3aa: CASSLEGTQGDTQYF
CDR3nt: TGTGCCAGCAGCTTAGAAGGGACCCAGGGGGATACGCAGTATTTT